The clone carrying this TCR beta chain has just a few counts. These data are taken from a study of blood T cell repertoires in COVID-19. Study background: The study drew acute and convalescent COVID-19 samples from the United States, Italy and Spain. PBMCs, B-cell-depleted T cells, or T cells provided the cDNA or gDNA that made up the material.

Germline CDR1 reads KGHSH; CDR2 reads LQKENI. The CDR3 has 16 amino acids. The V and J ends lost 2 bases and 1 base respectively, with 12 bases between them. Source study methods: Estimation of nucleated cell counts was performed using reference gene primer amplification. This table comes from immunoSEQ multiplex PCR, and its TCRdb copy is limited to in-frame clones, with some not included. The DNA was the basis for D and trimming; V, J and clone size are from that table. The sample yields over 70,000 clones, 80% to 95% seen once. Sequencing was carried out using peripheral blood. The V gene is TRBV18, the J gene TRBJ1-5; tentative D call: TRBD1 (5 bases). This receptor was obtained from a human donor with active COVID-19. The donor label of this sample is uncertain. CDR3 in amino acids: CASSPESRESNQPQHF. In DNA form, the CDR3 reads TGTGCCAGCTCACCAGAATCCAGGGAAAGCAATCAGCCCCAGCATTTT.